This is a list of T cell receptor beta chains from one sample in a study of regulatory T cells in long-lasting Graves disease. TCRdb re-analysed the multiplex PCR reads in MiXCR, keeping a single row per CDR3 protein. The table records about 530,000 distinct CDR3 sequences, approximately 16% of them present only once. A further study also used this sample, focusing on T cells in Graves' hyperthyroidism and ophthalmopathy.

The sequencing used peripheral blood mononuclear cells (PBMCs), collected at new diagnosis, from a patient treated with antithyroid drugs. All receptors derive from a middle-aged woman with Graves disease. Each CDR3 is given with its conserved first and last residue. The D gene is left open where the match is weak. The size of a clone is reported for some rows only, either as once, few or many, or as a class for expanded clones.

CDR3 DNA: TGTGCCAGCAGTGAATCGGCAGGGGCTAGTGAAAAACTGTTTTTT
CDR3 protein: CASSESAGASEKLFF
J gene: TRBJ1-4
CDR3 length: 15
clone size: -
V gene: TRBV6-5
D gene: -

CDR3 DNA: TGCGCCAGCAGCTTGAGTTCGGACCAACCGTATGATACGCAGTATTTT
CDR3 protein: CASSLSSDQPYDTQYF
J gene: TRBJ2-3
CDR3 length: 16
clone size: few
V gene: TRBV5-1
D gene: -

CDR3 DNA: TGTGCCAGCAGTTCCCCCCGCGCGGCAACCTTC
CDR3 protein: CASSSPRAATF
J gene: TRBJ1-2
CDR3 length: 11
clone size: -
V gene: TRBV12-3/TRBV12-4
D gene: -

CDR3 DNA: TGTGCCAGCACCCGCGACCATCAGCCCCAGCATTTT
CDR3 protein: CASTRDHQPQHF
J gene: TRBJ1-5
CDR3 length: 12
clone size: many
V gene: TRBV12-3/TRBV12-4
D gene: -

CDR3 DNA: TGCAGCGTTGAAAGGGAACACGGTCGAGGATACAATGAGCAGTTCTTC
CDR3 protein: CSVEREHGRGYNEQFF
J gene: TRBJ2-1
CDR3 length: 16
clone size: many
V gene: TRBV29-1
D gene: -

CDR3 DNA: TGCGCCAGCAGCTTGTCGACGGGATCGGACGAGCAGTACTTC
CDR3 protein: CASSLSTGSDEQYF
J gene: TRBJ2-7
CDR3 length: 14
clone size: few
V gene: TRBV5-1
D gene: -

CDR3 DNA: TGTGCCAGCAGCTTAGGGGGGCAGACAGATACGCAGTATTTT
CDR3 protein: CASSLGGQTDTQYF
J gene: TRBJ2-3
CDR3 length: 14
clone size: many
V gene: TRBV7-9
D gene: -

CDR3 DNA: TGTGCCAGCAGTGAACAGAAGGGCAATCAGCCCCAGCATTTT
CDR3 protein: CASSEQKGNQPQHF
J gene: TRBJ1-5
CDR3 length: 14
clone size: many
V gene: TRBV6-1
D gene: -

CDR3 DNA: TGTGCCAGCAGCTTAGTACGGTGGGGGACCCGACGGAATAACTATGGCTACACCTTC
CDR3 protein: CASSLVRWGTRRNNYGYTF
J gene: TRBJ1-2
CDR3 length: 19
clone size: -
V gene: TRBV11-2
D gene: -

CDR3 DNA: TGTGCCAGCAGCTTAGGTACCAAAAGGGTCGATGAGCAGTTCTTC
CDR3 protein: CASSLGTKRVDEQFF
J gene: TRBJ2-1
CDR3 length: 15
clone size: many
V gene: TRBV7-6
D gene: -

CDR3 DNA: TGTGCCAGCAGTCCTAGACCGGCCGTTGAACAGCCCCAGCATTTT
CDR3 protein: CASSPRPAVEQPQHF
J gene: TRBJ1-5
CDR3 length: 15
clone size: few
V gene: TRBV27
D gene: -

CDR3 DNA: TGTGCCAGCAGCCCCGACGTTGGAGGACAGCCCCAGCATTTT
CDR3 protein: CASSPDVGGQPQHF
J gene: TRBJ1-5
CDR3 length: 14
clone size: -
V gene: TRBV4-2
D gene: -

CDR3 DNA: TGCAGTGCAAGGCCAAGTGGCGGCCTGGGCTACAATGAGCAGTTCTTC
CDR3 protein: CSARPSGGLGYNEQFF
J gene: TRBJ2-1
CDR3 length: 16
clone size: many
V gene: TRBV20-1
D gene: -

CDR3 DNA: TGTGCCAGCAGCTTACTTGGGGCCGGTACGCAGTATTTT
CDR3 protein: CASSLLGAGTQYF
J gene: TRBJ2-3
CDR3 length: 13
clone size: many
V gene: TRBV7-9
D gene: -

CDR3 DNA: TGTGCCAGCAGTGGAAATGGCTACACCTTC
CDR3 protein: CASSGNGYTF
J gene: TRBJ1-2
CDR3 length: 10
clone size: many
V gene: TRBV2
D gene: -

CDR3 DNA: TGTGCCAGCAGTAACCGAGGGGGGGGAGACCCTGAAGCTTTCTTT
CDR3 protein: CASSNRGGGDPEAFF
J gene: TRBJ1-1
CDR3 length: 15
clone size: few
V gene: TRBV12-3/TRBV12-4
D gene: -

CDR3 DNA: TGTGCCAGCAGCTTAATGTCAGATGGGCCGGATACGCAGTATTTT
CDR3 protein: CASSLMSDGPDTQYF
J gene: TRBJ2-3
CDR3 length: 15
clone size: many
V gene: TRBV13
D gene: -

CDR3 DNA: TGTGCCAGCAATCTACAGGGACCCTCTTCCTACAATGAGCAGTTCTTC
CDR3 protein: CASNLQGPSSYNEQFF
J gene: TRBJ2-1
CDR3 length: 16
clone size: many
V gene: TRBV27
D gene: -

CDR3 DNA: TGTGCCAGCAGCTTAGGTTTCGCCAGCCTAGATACGCAGTATTTT
CDR3 protein: CASSLGFASLDTQYF
J gene: TRBJ2-3
CDR3 length: 15
clone size: -
V gene: TRBV7-8
D gene: -

CDR3 DNA: TGTGCCATCAGGGCAGTAGGGACAGGGAGGGAGACCCAGTACTTC
CDR3 protein: CAIRAVGTGRETQYF
J gene: TRBJ2-5
CDR3 length: 15
clone size: few
V gene: TRBV10-3
D gene: TRBD1

CDR3 DNA: TGCGCCAGCAGCTTGGGGGGAGTAGATACGCAGTATTTT
CDR3 protein: CASSLGGVDTQYF
J gene: TRBJ2-3
CDR3 length: 13
clone size: many
V gene: TRBV5-1
D gene: -

CDR3 DNA: TGTGCCAGTAGTTTCAGGGGGCACTTTTTAGATGAGCAGTTCTTC
CDR3 protein: CASSFRGHFLDEQFF
J gene: TRBJ2-1
CDR3 length: 15
clone size: -
V gene: TRBV19
D gene: TRBD1

CDR3 DNA: TGTGCCAGCAGACGGGGCGTGGGGTCAAGAGATACGCAGTATTTT
CDR3 protein: CASRRGVGSRDTQYF
J gene: TRBJ2-3
CDR3 length: 15
clone size: once
V gene: TRBV6-1
D gene: -

CDR3 DNA: TGCAGTGCTGTCCGGGACTCTGGAAACACCATATATTTT
CDR3 protein: CSAVRDSGNTIYF
J gene: TRBJ1-3
CDR3 length: 13
clone size: few
V gene: TRBV20-1
D gene: -

CDR3 DNA: TGTGCCAGCAGTTCAGGGGCCAATGAGCAGTTCTTC
CDR3 protein: CASSSGANEQFF
J gene: TRBJ2-1
CDR3 length: 12
clone size: many
V gene: TRBV2
D gene: -

CDR3 DNA: TGCGCCAGCAGGAAGGACAGGGGTTTTTCACCCCTCCACTTT
CDR3 protein: CASRKDRGFSPLHF
J gene: TRBJ1-6
CDR3 length: 14
clone size: many
V gene: TRBV10-2
D gene: TRBD1

CDR3 DNA: TGTGCCAGCAGCCCGCGGGACAGGGAGGGAGATACGCAGTATTTT
CDR3 protein: CASSPRDREGDTQYF
J gene: TRBJ2-3
CDR3 length: 15
clone size: many
V gene: TRBV7-2
D gene: TRBD1

CDR3 DNA: TGTGCCAGTAAAGACAGGAACCATCAGGGGCCCCAGCATTTT
CDR3 protein: CASKDRNHQGPQHF
J gene: TRBJ1-5
CDR3 length: 14
clone size: -
V gene: TRBV19
D gene: -

CDR3 DNA: TGTGCCAGCAGTTACCGAATAGCGGGGGGGCTAGAAGGTGAGCAGTTCTTC
CDR3 protein: CASSYRIAGGLEGEQFF
J gene: TRBJ2-1
CDR3 length: 17
clone size: -
V gene: TRBV6-5
D gene: TRBD2

CDR3 DNA: TGTGCCAGTACTGGCTGGTACGAGGATCAGCCCCAGCATTTT
CDR3 protein: CASTGWYEDQPQHF
J gene: TRBJ1-5
CDR3 length: 14
clone size: -
V gene: TRBV5-5
D gene: -

CDR3 DNA: TGCAGTGCCCCCCAGGCGGGACATTCGAACACCGGGGAGCTGTTTTTT
CDR3 protein: CSAPQAGHSNTGELFF
J gene: TRBJ2-2
CDR3 length: 16
clone size: -
V gene: TRBV20-1
D gene: -

CDR3 DNA: TGCAGTGCTAGAAGTCTCATCCTTGGCAATGAGCAGTTCTTC
CDR3 protein: CSARSLILGNEQFF
J gene: TRBJ2-1
CDR3 length: 14
clone size: many
V gene: TRBV20-1
D gene: -

CDR3 DNA: TGTGCCAGCAGTCCTTTGGGGGGGAACACTGAAGCTTTCTTT
CDR3 protein: CASSPLGGNTEAFF
J gene: TRBJ1-1
CDR3 length: 14
clone size: many
V gene: TRBV6-1
D gene: -

CDR3 DNA: TGTGCCAGCACCCCCCGGGGACAGGTCTACAATGAGCAGTTCTTC
CDR3 protein: CASTPRGQVYNEQFF
J gene: TRBJ2-1
CDR3 length: 15
clone size: many
V gene: TRBV12-3/TRBV12-4
D gene: TRBD1

CDR3 DNA: TGTGCCAGCAGCGACAGTTACACCATATATTTT
CDR3 protein: CASSDSYTIYF
J gene: TRBJ1-3
CDR3 length: 11
clone size: many
V gene: TRBV11-2
D gene: -

CDR3 DNA: TGTGCCAGCAGCTGGGGACTAGTGTCCCACGAGCAGTACTTC
CDR3 protein: CASSWGLVSHEQYF
J gene: TRBJ2-7
CDR3 length: 14
clone size: -
V gene: TRBV11-2
D gene: TRBD2

CDR3 DNA: TGTGCCAGCTCACCCCGGGACGCCTACGAGCAGTACTTC
CDR3 protein: CASSPRDAYEQYF
J gene: TRBJ2-7
CDR3 length: 13
clone size: many
V gene: TRBV18
D gene: -

CDR3 DNA: TGTGCCACCAGTGCCGGGACTAGCGGGGGAGAAGAGACCCAGTACTTC
CDR3 protein: CATSAGTSGGEETQYF
J gene: TRBJ2-5
CDR3 length: 16
clone size: -
V gene: TRBV24-1
D gene: TRBD2

CDR3 DNA: TGTGCCAGCTCACCGGCCGGGAGCGGAGGTGAGCAGTTCTTC
CDR3 protein: CASSPAGSGGEQFF
J gene: TRBJ2-1
CDR3 length: 14
clone size: many
V gene: TRBV18
D gene: -

CDR3 DNA: TGTGCCTGGAGTGTGGCGGGGCCAAATACGCAGTATTTT
CDR3 protein: CAWSVAGPNTQYF
J gene: TRBJ2-3
CDR3 length: 13
clone size: many
V gene: TRBV30
D gene: -

CDR3 DNA: TGTGCCAGCAGTTCGACTCTAGGATCCGGCACCGGGGAGCTGTTTTTT
CDR3 protein: CASSSTLGSGTGELFF
J gene: TRBJ2-2
CDR3 length: 16
clone size: many
V gene: TRBV12-3/TRBV12-4
D gene: -

CDR3 DNA: TGTGCCAGCAGCTCGGCCGCGGGGGGGACCACAGATACGCAGTATTTT
CDR3 protein: CASSSAAGGTTDTQYF
J gene: TRBJ2-3
CDR3 length: 16
clone size: -
V gene: TRBV7-9
D gene: TRBD2

CDR3 DNA: TGTGCCAGCAGTGTCCGCAGGGGGACCTTATATGGCTACACCTTC
CDR3 protein: CASSVRRGTLYGYTF
J gene: TRBJ1-2
CDR3 length: 15
clone size: many
V gene: TRBV12-3/TRBV12-4
D gene: TRBD1